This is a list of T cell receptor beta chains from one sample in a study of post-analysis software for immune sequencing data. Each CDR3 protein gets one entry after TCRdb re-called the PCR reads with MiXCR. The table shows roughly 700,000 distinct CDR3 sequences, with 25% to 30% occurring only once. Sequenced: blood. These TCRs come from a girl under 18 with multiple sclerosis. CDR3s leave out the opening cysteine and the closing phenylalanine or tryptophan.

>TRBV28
ASSLRQSYKH
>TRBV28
ASRPNPRDRGPGYT
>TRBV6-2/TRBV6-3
ASSSWTGLGEQY
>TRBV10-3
AIRGQGPDDDTQY
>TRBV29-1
SVRNRVVGETQY
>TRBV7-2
ASSLEGGRATVYEQY
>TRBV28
ATLPPGQNSPLH
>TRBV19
ASSYSGLAEDNEQY
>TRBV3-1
ASSRNLQEAF
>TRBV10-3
AHRSGSSMNEQF
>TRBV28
ASSLWPEMVF
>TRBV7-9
ASSTREYNEQF
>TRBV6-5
ASSDSGTDYGYT
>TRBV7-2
ASRAEGHYNEQY
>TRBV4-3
ASSQDGRRGDEQY
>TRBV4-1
ASSTPSTGRDQPQH
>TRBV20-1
SAFRTGDTDTQY
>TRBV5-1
ASAFGPNEKLF
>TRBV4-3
ASSQHHAGGETQY
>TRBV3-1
ASSQVAGGPQETQY
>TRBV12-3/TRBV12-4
ASSFTDTSGYT
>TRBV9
ASSVFRDRGYEQY
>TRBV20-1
SASTGSSDTDTQY
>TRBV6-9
ASSYYPGEKLF
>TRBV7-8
ASSPPASGLSEQF
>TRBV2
ANPGDGDNEQF
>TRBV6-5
ASSYSAGQSSYNSPLH
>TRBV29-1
SVPRTAAVGYT
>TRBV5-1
ASSPSGLAGALDTQY
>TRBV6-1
ASSSTWAGELF
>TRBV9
ASSARGQADYGYT
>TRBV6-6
ANSYMTGLSTNTQY
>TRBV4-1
ASSQSGGYSPLH
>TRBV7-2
ASSLETKRAQY
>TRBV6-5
ASSYSPQSYEQY
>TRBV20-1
SARDLRGNIQY
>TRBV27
ASSFQPTSGQDTDTQY
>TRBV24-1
ATSKPGQGKQETQY
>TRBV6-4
ASSPTSSGLTYEQY
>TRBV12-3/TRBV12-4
ASSSLYGGLGYT
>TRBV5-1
AGSLEGLAAEQY
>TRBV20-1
SAPDHGDFGKLF
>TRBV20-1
SARGTRDRGPDTQY
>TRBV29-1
SVGTGRSYEQY
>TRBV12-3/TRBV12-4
ASSTRTGAAGAAF
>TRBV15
ATSLAYNEQY
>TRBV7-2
ASSPRTSASYEQY
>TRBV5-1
ASMVGLSNYGYT
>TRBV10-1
ASSGTNMNEQF
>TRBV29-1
SVGFSGANVLT
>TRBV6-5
ASSYSTLPETQY
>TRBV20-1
SASDPAASKSETQY
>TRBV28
ASSLQGPAGNQPQH
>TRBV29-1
SVGGLAEGGTGELF